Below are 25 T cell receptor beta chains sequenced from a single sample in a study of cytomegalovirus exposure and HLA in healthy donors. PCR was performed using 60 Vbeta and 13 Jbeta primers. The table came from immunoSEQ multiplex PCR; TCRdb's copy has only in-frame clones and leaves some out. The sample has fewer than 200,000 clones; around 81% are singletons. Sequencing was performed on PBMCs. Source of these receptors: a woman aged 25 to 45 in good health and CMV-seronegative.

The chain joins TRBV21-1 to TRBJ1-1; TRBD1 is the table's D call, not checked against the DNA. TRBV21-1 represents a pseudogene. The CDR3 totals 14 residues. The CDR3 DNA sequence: TGTGCCAGCAGCAACAGGGGGGAGAACACTGAAGCTTTCTTT. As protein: CASSNRGENTEAFF.

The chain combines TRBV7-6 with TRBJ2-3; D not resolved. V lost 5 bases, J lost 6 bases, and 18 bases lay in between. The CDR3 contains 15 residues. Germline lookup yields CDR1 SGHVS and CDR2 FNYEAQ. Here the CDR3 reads CASSPEEPYVDTQYF. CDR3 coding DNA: TGTGCCAGCAGCCCCGAGGAACCTTACGTTGATACGCAGTATTTT.

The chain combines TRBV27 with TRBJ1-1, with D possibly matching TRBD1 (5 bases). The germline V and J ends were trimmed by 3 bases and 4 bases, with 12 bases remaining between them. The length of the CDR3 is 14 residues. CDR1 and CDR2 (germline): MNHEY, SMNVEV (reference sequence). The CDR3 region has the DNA TGTGCCAGCAGTTTTGGGGCTTTGGCCACTGAAGCTTTCTTT. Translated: CASSFGALATEAFF.

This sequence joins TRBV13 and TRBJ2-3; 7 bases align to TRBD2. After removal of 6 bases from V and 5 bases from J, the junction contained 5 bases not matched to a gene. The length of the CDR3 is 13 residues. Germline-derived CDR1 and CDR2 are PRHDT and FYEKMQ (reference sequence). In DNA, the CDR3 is TGTGCCAGCAGGGGGGGGGTTGGAGATACGCAGTATTTT. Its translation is CASRGGVGDTQYF.

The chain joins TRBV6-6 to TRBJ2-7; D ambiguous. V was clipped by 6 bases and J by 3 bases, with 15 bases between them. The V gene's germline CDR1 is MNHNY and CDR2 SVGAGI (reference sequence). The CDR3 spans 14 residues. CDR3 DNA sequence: TGTGCCAGCAGCCTCGTCGCCGCCGGCTACGAGCAGTACTTC. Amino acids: CASSLVAAGYEQYF.

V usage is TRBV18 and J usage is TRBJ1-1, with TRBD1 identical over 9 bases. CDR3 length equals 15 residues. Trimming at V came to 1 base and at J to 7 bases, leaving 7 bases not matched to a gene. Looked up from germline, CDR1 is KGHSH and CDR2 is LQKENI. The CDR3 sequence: CASSPRTGGPVEAFF. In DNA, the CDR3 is TGTGCCAGCTCACCACGAACAGGGGGCCCGGTTGAAGCTTTCTTT.

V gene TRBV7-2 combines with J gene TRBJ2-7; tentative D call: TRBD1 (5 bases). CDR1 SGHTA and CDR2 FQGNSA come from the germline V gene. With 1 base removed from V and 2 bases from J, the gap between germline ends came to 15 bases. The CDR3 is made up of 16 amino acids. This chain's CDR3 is CASSLDRSFTPYEQYF. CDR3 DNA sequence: TGTGCCAGCAGCTTAGACAGGAGCTTCACGCCCTACGAGCAGTACTTC. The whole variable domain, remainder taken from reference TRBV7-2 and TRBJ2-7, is GAGVSQSPSNKVTEKGKDVELRCDPISGHTALYWYRQSLGQGLEFLIYFQGNSAPDKSGLPSDRFSAERTGGSVSTLTIQRTQQEDSAVYLCASSLDRSFTPYEQYFGPGTRLTVT.

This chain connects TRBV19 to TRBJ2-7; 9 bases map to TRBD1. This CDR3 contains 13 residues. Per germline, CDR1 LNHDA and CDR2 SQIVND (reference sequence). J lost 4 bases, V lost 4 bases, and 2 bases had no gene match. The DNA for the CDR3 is TGTGCCAGTAGTACGACAGGGGGGTACGAGCAGTACTTC. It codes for CASSTTGGYEQYF.

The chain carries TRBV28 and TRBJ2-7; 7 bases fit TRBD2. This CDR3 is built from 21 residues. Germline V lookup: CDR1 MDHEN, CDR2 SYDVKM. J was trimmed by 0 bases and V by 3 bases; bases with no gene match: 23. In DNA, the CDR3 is TGTGCCAGCAGTTTTGACTACCGGGGACTAACCCTTACCGAGCTCTCCTACGAGCAGTACTTC. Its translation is CASSFDYRGLTLTELSYEQYF.

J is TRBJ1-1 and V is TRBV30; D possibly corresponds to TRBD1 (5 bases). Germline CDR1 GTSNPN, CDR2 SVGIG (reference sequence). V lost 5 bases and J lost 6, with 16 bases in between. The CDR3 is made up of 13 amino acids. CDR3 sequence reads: CAWDQRRGAEAFF. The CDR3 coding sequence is TGTGCCTGGGACCAGAGGAGGGGTGCTGAAGCTTTCTTT.

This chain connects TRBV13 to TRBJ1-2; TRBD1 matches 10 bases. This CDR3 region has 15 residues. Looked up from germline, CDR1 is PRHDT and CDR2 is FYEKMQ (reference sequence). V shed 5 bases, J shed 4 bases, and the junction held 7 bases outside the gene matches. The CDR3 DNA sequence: TGTGCCAGCAGCCAAAACCGGGACAGGGGCTATGGCTACACCTTC. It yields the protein CASSQNRDRGYGYTF.

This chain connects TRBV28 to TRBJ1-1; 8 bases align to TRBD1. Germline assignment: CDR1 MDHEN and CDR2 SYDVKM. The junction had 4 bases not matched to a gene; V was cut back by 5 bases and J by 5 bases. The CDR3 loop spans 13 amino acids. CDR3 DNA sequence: TGTGCCAGCAGTCCTAGGACAGGGACTGAAGCTTTCTTT. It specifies CASSPRTGTEAFF.

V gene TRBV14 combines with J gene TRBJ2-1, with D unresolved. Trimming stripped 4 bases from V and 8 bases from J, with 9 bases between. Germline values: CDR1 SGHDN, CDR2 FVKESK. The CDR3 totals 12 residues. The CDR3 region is CASSPSGYEQFF. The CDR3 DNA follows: TGTGCCAGCAGCCCTAGTGGATATGAGCAGTTCTTC.

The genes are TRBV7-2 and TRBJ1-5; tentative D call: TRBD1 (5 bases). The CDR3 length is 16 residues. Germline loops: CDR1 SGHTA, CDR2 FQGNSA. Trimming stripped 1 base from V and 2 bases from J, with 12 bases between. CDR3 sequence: CASSLEATVGNQPQHF. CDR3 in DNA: TGTGCCAGCAGCTTAGAGGCGACAGTTGGCAATCAGCCCCAGCATTTT.

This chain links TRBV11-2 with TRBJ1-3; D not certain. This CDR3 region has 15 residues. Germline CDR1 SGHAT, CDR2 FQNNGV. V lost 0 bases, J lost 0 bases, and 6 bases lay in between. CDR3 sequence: CASSLDRGSGNTIYF. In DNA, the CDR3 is TGTGCCAGCAGCTTAGATCGGGGCTCTGGAAACACCATATATTTT.

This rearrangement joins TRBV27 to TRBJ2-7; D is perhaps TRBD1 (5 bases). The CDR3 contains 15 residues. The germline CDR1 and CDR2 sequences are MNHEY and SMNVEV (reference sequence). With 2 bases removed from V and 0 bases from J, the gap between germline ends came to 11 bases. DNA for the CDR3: TGTGCCAGCAGTTTAAAGGCAGGGCTCTCCTACGAGCAGTACTTC. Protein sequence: CASSLKAGLSYEQYF.

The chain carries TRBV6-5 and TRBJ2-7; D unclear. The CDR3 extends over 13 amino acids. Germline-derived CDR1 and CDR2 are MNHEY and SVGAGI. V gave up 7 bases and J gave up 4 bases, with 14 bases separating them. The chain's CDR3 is CASKQKAAYEQYF. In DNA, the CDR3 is TGTGCCAGCAAGCAGAAGGCGGCATACGAGCAGTACTTC.

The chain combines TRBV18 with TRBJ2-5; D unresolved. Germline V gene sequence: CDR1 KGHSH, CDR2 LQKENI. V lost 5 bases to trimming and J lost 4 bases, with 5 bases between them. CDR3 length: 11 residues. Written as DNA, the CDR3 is TGTGCCAGCTCAGGCCGAGAGACCCAGTACTTC. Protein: CASSGRETQYF.

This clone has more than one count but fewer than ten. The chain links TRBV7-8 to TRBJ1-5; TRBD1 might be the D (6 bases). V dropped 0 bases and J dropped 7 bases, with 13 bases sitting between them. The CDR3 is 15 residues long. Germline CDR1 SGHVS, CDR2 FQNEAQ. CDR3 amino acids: CASSLAPQGGQPQHF. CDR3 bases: TGTGCCAGCAGCTTAGCCCCACAGGGTGGACAGCCCCAGCATTTT.

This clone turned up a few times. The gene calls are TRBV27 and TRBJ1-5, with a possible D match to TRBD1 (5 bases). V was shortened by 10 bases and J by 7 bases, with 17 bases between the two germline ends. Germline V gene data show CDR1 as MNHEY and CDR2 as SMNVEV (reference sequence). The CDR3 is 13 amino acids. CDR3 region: CATSSRVEQPQHF. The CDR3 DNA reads TGTGCCACCTCGAGCAGGGTGGAACAGCCCCAGCATTTT.

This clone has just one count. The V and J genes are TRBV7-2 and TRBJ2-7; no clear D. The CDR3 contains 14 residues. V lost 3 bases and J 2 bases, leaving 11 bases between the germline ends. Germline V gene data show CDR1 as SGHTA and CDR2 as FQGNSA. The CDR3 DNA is TGTGCCAGCAGCTTTAGTCTAATGGCCTACGAGCAGTACTTC. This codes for CASSFSLMAYEQYF.

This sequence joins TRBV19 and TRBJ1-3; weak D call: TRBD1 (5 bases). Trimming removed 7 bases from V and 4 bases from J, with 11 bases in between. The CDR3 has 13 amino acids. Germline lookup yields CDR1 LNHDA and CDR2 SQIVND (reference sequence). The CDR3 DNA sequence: TGTGCCAGTACAGGGCGTGCGGGAAACACCATATATTTT. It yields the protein CASTGRAGNTIYF.

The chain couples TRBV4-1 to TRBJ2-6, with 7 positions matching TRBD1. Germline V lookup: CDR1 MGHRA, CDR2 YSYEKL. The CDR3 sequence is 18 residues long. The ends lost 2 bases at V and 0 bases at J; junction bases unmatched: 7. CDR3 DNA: TGCGCCAGCAGCCAATTTGTAGGGGGCCCCTCTGGGGCCAACGTCCTGACTTTC. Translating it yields CASSQFVGGPSGANVLTF.

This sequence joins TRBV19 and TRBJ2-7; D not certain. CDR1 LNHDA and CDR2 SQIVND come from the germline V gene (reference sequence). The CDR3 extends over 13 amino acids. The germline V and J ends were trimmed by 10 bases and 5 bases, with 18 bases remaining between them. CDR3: CATDVGFGDEQYF. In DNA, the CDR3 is TGTGCCACCGATGTCGGGTTCGGCGACGAGCAGTACTTC.

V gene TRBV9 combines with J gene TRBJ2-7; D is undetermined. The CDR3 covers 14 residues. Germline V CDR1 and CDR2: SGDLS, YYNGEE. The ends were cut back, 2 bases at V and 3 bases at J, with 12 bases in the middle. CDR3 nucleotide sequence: TGTGCCAGCAGCGTCGAACCGGGTATCTACGAGCAGTACTTC. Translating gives CASSVEPGIYEQYF.